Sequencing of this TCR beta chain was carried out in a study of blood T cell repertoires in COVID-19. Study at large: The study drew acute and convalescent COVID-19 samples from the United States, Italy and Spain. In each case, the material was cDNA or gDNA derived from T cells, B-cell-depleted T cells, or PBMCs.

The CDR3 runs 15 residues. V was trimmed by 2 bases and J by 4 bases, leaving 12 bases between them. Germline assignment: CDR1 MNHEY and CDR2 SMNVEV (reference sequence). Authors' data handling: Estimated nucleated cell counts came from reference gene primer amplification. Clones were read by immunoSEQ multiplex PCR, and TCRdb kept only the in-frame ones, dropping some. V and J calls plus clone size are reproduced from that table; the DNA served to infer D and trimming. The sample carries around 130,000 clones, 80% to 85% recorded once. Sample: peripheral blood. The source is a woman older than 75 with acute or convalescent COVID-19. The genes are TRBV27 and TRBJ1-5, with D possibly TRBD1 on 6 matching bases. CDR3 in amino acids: CASSLRQGINQPQHF. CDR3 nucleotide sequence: TGTGCCAGCAGTTTAAGGCAGGGGATTAATCAGCCCCAGCATTTT.